This TCR beta chain was found in a study of T cells in Graves' hyperthyroidism and ophthalmopathy. Newly diagnosed hyperthyroidism patients aged 18 to 65 years had disease lasting under 2 months. RNA transcripts provided the source from which TCR beta CDR3 regions were amplified. An initial round of RT-PCR targeting the TCR CDR3 relied on the HTBI primer set. TCRdb recomputed calls from the multiplex PCR reads with MiXCR, one row per CDR3 protein. This sample has fewer than 350,000 distinct CDR3 sequences, with roughly an eighth found just once. There are 18 residues in the CDR3. After removal of 1 base from V and 4 bases from J, the junction contained 9 bases not matched to a gene. From germline, CDR1 is LNHDA and CDR2 SQIVND (reference sequence).

This receptor was obtained from a woman in her thirties or forties with Graves' hyperthyroidism. Sequencing was done on a sample of blood. This rearrangement joins TRBV19 to TRBJ2-1, with TRBD2 identical over 11 bases. The CDR3 nucleotides read TGTGCCAGTAGTATAGCAAGTATAGCGGGGGGGAAATACAATGAGCAGTTCTTC. Its translation: CASSIASIAGGKYNEQFF.